This T cell receptor (beta chain) emerged from a study of response to subunit inactivated influenza vaccine. Study results and caveats: Few additional T cells are recruited per seasonal influenza vaccination, authors suggested.

The CDR3 contains 14 residues. TCRdb fed the RT-PCR reads into MiXCR, producing one record per CDR3 protein. The sample consists of 560,000 or so distinct CDR3 sequences, less than 10% of them appearing once. About this clonotype: Its cognate antigen is unknown. This may be a read error, as it is one base from a much larger clone.

The source material was PBMCs from blood, sampled roughly 24 months after vaccination. This TCR derives from a man aged 50 to 75 who received an inactivated influenza vaccine. The chain combines TRBV12-3 or TRBV12-4 with TRBJ2-3; D is unclear. CDR3 in DNA: TGTGCCAGCAGTTTACGGCGGTCTACAGATACGCGGTATTTT. Translation: CASSLRRSTDTRYF.